This TCR beta chain was identified in a study of blood T cell repertoires in COVID-19. This clone was counted a single time. CDR3 size: 15 residues. The ends lost 6 bases at V and 4 bases at J; junction bases unmatched: 8. Germline V gene data show CDR1 as KGHSH and CDR2 as LQKENI. Sequencing used immunoSEQ multiplex PCR; TCRdb keeps in-frame clones, though not all of them. Counted here are about 110,000 clones, 70% to 90% occurring once; the ten biggest clones make up over 15%. V usage is TRBV18 and J usage is TRBJ1-5, with 8 bases matching TRBD1. This TCR was recovered from a woman aged 60-70 years with acute or convalescent COVID-19. Sequencing input: peripheral blood. CDR3 loop: CASSPKTGGNQPQHF. The CDR3 nucleotides read TGTGCCAGCTCGCCGAAAACAGGGGGGAATCAGCCCCAGCATTTT.